A single sample is the source of the 25 T cell receptor beta chains below, sequenced in a study of beta chain features in type 1 diabetes. Sequencing targeted expressed TCRB transcripts, as all isolated RNA had been reverse transcribed. Measured with immunoSEQ multiplex PCR; TCRdb has only the in-frame clones, and not every one. The profile shows about 150,000 clones, just over 9% of them singletons. Sequences were obtained from central memory CD4+ T cells from blood. All receptors derive from a man aged 18-30 years in good health.

This clone has only a few counts. The chain joins TRBV30 to TRBJ1-1, with 8 bases fitting TRBD1. J lost 7 bases, V lost 4 bases, and 5 bases had no gene match. Germline values: CDR1 GTSNPN, CDR2 SVGIG (reference sequence). The CDR3 spans 12 residues. Written as DNA, the CDR3 is TGTGCCTGGACCCCGACAGGGGTTGAAGCTTTCTTT. This sequence encodes CAWTPTGVEAFF.

The sample holds a few counts of this clone. V gene TRBV5-5 combines with J gene TRBJ1-2; TRBD1 agrees at 9 bases. The CDR3 length is 18 residues. The V gene end was trimmed by 2 bases and the J gene end by 8 bases; junction bases not matched to a gene: 19. Germline CDR1 SGHKS, CDR2 YYEKEE (reference sequence). In nucleotides, the CDR3 is TGTGCCAGCAGCTTCTCTGACCCGATCCAAAACAGGGGGCGAGGCTACACCTTC. The encoded protein is CASSFSDPIQNRGRGYTF.

The chain is built from TRBV9 and TRBJ2-5; possible D gene TRBD1, 7 bases. CDR3 length equals 15 residues. V was shortened by 4 bases and J by 4 bases, with 17 bases between the two germline ends. CDR1 SGDLS and CDR2 YYNGEE come from the germline V gene. CDR3 coding DNA: TGTGCCAGCAGCCCCGGCCCCCAGGGGGGAGAGACCCAGTACTTC. Protein: CASSPGPQGGETQYF.

The rearrangement uses TRBV2 and TRBJ1-5, with D perhaps TRBD1 (5 bases). V was cut by 1 base and J by 6 bases, with 13 bases left in between. The CDR3 totals 15 residues. Germline assignment: CDR1 SNHLY and CDR2 FYNNEI. The DNA of the CDR3 is TGTGCCAGCAGTGAAGGGTGGGGCAAGGGTCAGCCCCAGCATTTT. Translating gives CASSEGWGKGQPQHF.

The chain joins TRBV4-3 to TRBJ2-3; possible D gene TRBD2, 7 bases. The germline CDR1 and CDR2 sequences are LGHNA and YSLEER. The V and J ends lost 0 bases and 3 bases respectively, with 16 bases between them. The CDR3 contains 17 residues. The CDR3 coding sequence is TGCGCCAGCAGCCAAGATTCCCGGGGGGCCGGGACAGATACGCAGTATTTT. This codes for CASSQDSRGAGTDTQYF.

The chain combines TRBV6-1 with TRBJ2-7, with D maybe TRBD1 (5 bases). The CDR3 has 15 amino acids. Germline CDR1 reads MNHNS; CDR2 reads SASEGT. Trimming pared 2 bases from V and 0 bases from J, leaving 11 bases between. CDR3 protein: CASSESQGYSYEQYF. The DNA of the CDR3 is TGTGCCAGCAGTGAAAGTCAGGGATACTCCTACGAGCAGTACTTC.

This clone was seen a few times. The V and J genes are TRBV19 and TRBJ1-6, with 7 bases that match TRBD1. The trim removed 3 bases at V and 7 bases at J, leaving 0 bases unmatched. Per germline, CDR1 LNHDA and CDR2 SQIVND (reference sequence). The CDR3 is 13 amino acids. CDR3 residues: CASSIRGNSPLHF. In DNA, the CDR3 is TGTGCCAGTAGTATCAGGGGGAATTCACCCCTCCACTTT.

The rearrangement joins TRBV4-3 to TRBJ2-3; 8 bases align to TRBD2. The CDR3 totals 18 residues. CDR1 and CDR2 (germline): LGHNA, YSLEER. The V gene end was trimmed by 0 bases and the J gene end by 2 bases; junction bases not matched to a gene: 10. The CDR3 DNA is TGCGCCAGCAGCCAAGAAGGAACGGGGGGGCTGTCCACAGATACGCAGTATTTT. Protein: CASSQEGTGGLSTDTQYF.

This clone was seen only a few times. Here the CDR3 reads CASSLQQGDTQYF. The CDR3 region has the DNA TGTGCCAGCAGTCTCCAACAGGGAGATACGCAGTATTTT. This sequence joins TRBV28 and TRBJ2-3, with a weak D call TRBD1 (6 bases). Germline V CDR1 and CDR2: MDHEN, SYDVKM. The CDR3 loop spans 13 amino acids. Trimming stripped 5 bases from V and 5 bases from J, with 11 bases between.

This clone has more than one count but fewer than ten. The chain combines TRBV9 with TRBJ2-2; 15 bases agree with TRBD2. Trimming took 4 bases from V and 1 from J; bases not matched to a gene: 5. The CDR3 runs 18 residues. In germline, CDR1 is SGDLS, CDR2 YYNGEE. CDR3 protein: CASSLGLAGGLNTGELFF. The CDR3, as DNA: TGTGCCAGCAGCTTGGGACTAGCGGGGGGCTTGAACACCGGGGAGCTGTTTTTT. The full variable domain, rest sourced from reference TRBV9 and TRBJ2-2, is DSGVTQTPKHLITATGQRVTLRCSPRSGDLSVYWYQQSLDQGLQFLIQYYNGEERAKGNILERFSAQQFPDLHSELNLSSLELGDSALYFCASSLGLAGGLNTGELFFGEGSRLTVL.

In its sample, this clone was seen a few times. This chain connects TRBV11-2 to TRBJ2-7, with TRBD2 matching 10 bases. The CDR3 consists of 14 residues. The junction had 1 base not matched to a gene; V was cut back by 5 bases and J by 0 bases. Germline V gene data show CDR1 as SGHAT and CDR2 as FQNNGV. This CDR3 is CASSKRGGSYEQYF. The CDR3 nucleotides are TGTGCCAGCAGCAAGCGGGGGGGCTCCTACGAGCAGTACTTC.

This clone was observed many times. The V gene is TRBV9, the J gene TRBJ2-7; no clear D. Looked up from germline, CDR1 is SGDLS and CDR2 is YYNGEE. Trimming left V 3 bases short and J 4 bases short, with 11 bases between. The CDR3 is 13 amino acids. The CDR3 loop reads CASSGKTAYEQYF. The CDR3 DNA reads TGTGCCAGCAGCGGTAAAACAGCTTACGAGCAGTACTTC.

This clone was observed a few times. This rearrangement joins TRBV28 to TRBJ2-4; tentatively, D is TRBD1 (5 bases). The CDR3 has 14 amino acids. V lost 2 bases and J lost 1, with 6 bases in between. Germline values: CDR1 MDHEN, CDR2 SYDVKM. The CDR3 loop is CASSLPGAKNIQYF. The CDR3 DNA sequence: TGTGCCAGCAGTTTACCAGGGGCCAAAAACATTCAGTACTTC.

The chain has TRBV5-6 and TRBJ2-5, with TRBD2 identical over 7 bases. Germline V gene data show CDR1 as SGHDT and CDR2 as YYEEEE. V trimming: 4 bases; J trimming: 1 base; junction bases outside the gene matches: 4. This CDR3 region has 14 residues. The CDR3 DNA reads as TGTGCCAGCAGCCGCCGGGGGGTCCAAGAGACCCAGTACTTC. This codes for CASSRRGVQETQYF.

This clone was seen only a few times. The gene calls are TRBV7-8 and TRBJ2-7; tentative D call: TRBD1 (6 bases). The length of the CDR3 is 15 residues. V gave up 1 base and J gave up 2 bases, with 12 bases separating them. In germline, CDR1 is SGHVS, CDR2 FQNEAQ. The CDR3 loop is CASSLEETGTYEQYF. Written as DNA, the CDR3 is TGTGCCAGCAGCTTAGAGGAGACAGGTACCTACGAGCAGTACTTC.

This clone was seen a handful of times. J is TRBJ2-2 and V is TRBV18; D not resolved. Trimming took 0 bases from V and 5 from J, leaving 7 bases between them. Germline-derived CDR1 and CDR2 are KGHSH and LQKENI. This CDR3 region has 14 residues. In DNA, the CDR3 is TGTGCCAGCTCACCACCGGCCAGGACCGGGGAGCTGTTTTTT. It yields the protein CASSPPARTGELFF. Supplemented by reference TRBV18 and TRBJ2-2, the full variable domain reads NAGVMQNPRHLVRRRGQEARLRCSPMKGHSHVYWYRQLPEEGLKFMVYLQKENIIDESGMPKERFSAEFPKEGPSILRIQQVVRGDSAAYFCASSPPARTGELFFGEGSRLTVL.

The genes are TRBV18 and TRBJ2-1; 9 nucleotides agree with TRBD1. Germline CDR1 reads KGHSH; CDR2 reads LQKENI. V lost 3 bases, J lost 6 bases, and 6 bases stayed unmatched. The CDR3 loop spans 15 amino acids. This chain's CDR3 is CASSPAGQGFNEQFF. In nucleotides, the CDR3 is TGTGCCAGCTCACCTGCCGGACAGGGGTTCAATGAGCAGTTCTTC.

A few counts support this clone. The chain links TRBV6-5 to TRBJ2-3, with 9 nucleotides matching TRBD1. The CDR3 sequence is 15 residues long. J gave up 3 bases and V 6 bases, and 7 bases lay outside the gene matches. CDR1 and CDR2 from the germline V gene are MNHEY and SVGAGI. CDR3 region: CASRSGTGMTDTQYF. The CDR3 coding sequence is TGTGCCAGCAGATCCGGGACAGGGATGACAGATACGCAGTATTTT.

This chain joins TRBV5-1 and TRBJ1-2; D may be TRBD1 (5 bases). CDR3 size: 15 residues. Germline CDR1 and CDR2: SGHRS and YFSETQ. Trimming took off 0 bases at V and 4 bases at J, with 13 bases between the two ends. The CDR3 region is CASSLVVGGSYGYTF. The CDR3, as DNA: TGCGCCAGCAGCTTGGTGGTGGGGGGAAGCTATGGCTACACCTTC.

This clone was seen more than once but under ten times. This rearrangement joins TRBV6-5 to TRBJ1-5; tentatively, D is TRBD1 (6 bases). Looked up from germline, CDR1 is MNHEY and CDR2 is SVGAGI. Trimming stripped 7 bases from V and 0 bases from J, with 13 bases between. This CDR3 has 15 amino acids. CDR3: CASTLDRNSNQPQHF. The DNA for the CDR3 is TGTGCCAGCACCCTGGACAGAAATAGCAATCAGCCCCAGCATTTT.

The V gene is TRBV2, the J gene TRBJ2-1; 7 bases fit TRBD1. The V segment lost 2 bases and the J segment 6 bases; nucleotides outside the gene matches: 4. CDR1 is SNHLY and CDR2 is FYNNEI in the germline V gene. This CDR3 spans 14 amino acids. Here the CDR3 reads CASSERAGGNEQFF. As DNA, the CDR3 is TGTGCCAGCAGTGAACGTGCAGGGGGCAATGAGCAGTTCTTC. The whole variable domain, remainder taken from reference TRBV2 and TRBJ2-1, is EPEVTQTPSHQVTQMGQEVILRCVPISNHLYFYWYRQILGQKVEFLVSFYNNEISEKSEIFDDQFSVERPDGSNFTLKIRSTKLEDSAMYFCASSERAGGNEQFFGPGTRLTVL.

This clone has only a few counts. This chain joins TRBV5-1 and TRBJ1-2; a possible D gene is TRBD1 (6 bases). V shed 7 bases and J shed 6 bases, with 19 bases lying between them. The germline CDR1 and CDR2 sequences are SGHRS and YFSETQ. The CDR3 contains 14 residues. The chain's CDR3 is CASSPHRETDGYTF. The CDR3 region has the DNA TGCGCCAGCTCACCTCACAGGGAAACGGATGGCTACACCTTC. Using reference TRBV5-1 and TRBJ1-2 for the parts outside the CDR3, the full variable domain is KAGVTQTPRYLIKTRGQQVTLSCSPISGHRSVSWYQQTPGQGLQFLFEYFSETQRNKGNFPGRFSGRQFSNSRSEMNVSTLELGDSALYLCASSPHRETDGYTFGSGTRLTVV.

This clone showed up just a few times. V gene TRBV5-1 combines with J gene TRBJ2-5; D is possibly TRBD1 (5 bases). The end of the DNA aligns better with TRBJ2-7, so the J call may be wrong. CDR1 is SGHRS and CDR2 is YFSETQ in the germline V gene. This CDR3 has 13 residues. CDR3 sequence: CASFLQGSDEQYF. DNA of the CDR3: TGCGCCAGCTTTTTGCAGGGCTCGGACGAGCAGTACTTC.

This rearrangement joins TRBV19 to TRBJ2-7, with 9 positions matching TRBD1. Germline CDR1 reads LNHDA; CDR2 reads SQIVND (reference sequence). Germline trimming cut 3 bases from V and 4 bases from J; bases unmatched to any gene: 1. CDR3 length: 13 residues. CDR3 DNA sequence: TGTGCCAGTAGTATGGGACAGGGTTACGAGCAGTACTTC. The encoded protein is CASSMGQGYEQYF.

The J gene is TRBJ2-1, the V gene TRBV18; the D gene is possibly TRBD2 (6 bases). The CDR3 extends over 15 amino acids. V was clipped by 0 bases and J by 1 base, with 7 bases between them. The V gene's germline CDR1 is KGHSH and CDR2 LQKENI. CDR3 DNA sequence: TGTGCCAGCTCACCACCGGAGGGTTCCTACAATGAGCAGTTCTTC. Protein product: CASSPPEGSYNEQFF.